This T cell receptor (beta chain) derives from a study of cytomegalovirus exposure and HLA in healthy donors. This clone has a handful of counts. Germline lookup yields CDR1 LNHNV and CDR2 YYDKDF (reference sequence). The CDR3 is 14 residues long. The V segment lost 1 base and the J segment 3 bases; nucleotides outside the gene matches: 2. The PCR was carried out with 60 Vbeta primers and 13 Jbeta primers. Sequenced by immunoSEQ multiplex PCR; TCRdb stores in-frame clones only, minus some. In the table there are roughly 150,000 clones, 70% to 80% of which are singletons. V gene TRBV15 combines with J gene TRBJ2-7, with 8 bases fitting TRBD1. The clonotype comes from a woman aged 40 to 49 in good health and CMV-seronegative. Sequenced material: PBMCs. DNA for the CDR3: TGTGCCACCAGCAGAGGCGGGACAGGCTACGAGCAGTACTTC. Amino acids: CATSRGGTGYEQYF.